This entry lists 16 T cell receptor beta chains sequenced from one sample in a study of blood T cell repertoires in COVID-19 (dated by TCRdb to 2019 to 2021). Receptor amplification or capture employed the immunoSEQ multiplex PCR assay. Imported from immuneACCESS, the table was reduced by TCRdb to in-frame sequences with V and J called. These copies leave out some clones; in studies compared against another copy, an unresolved V gene accounts for under half, and the cause of the remainder is not known. The sample includes approximately 220,000 clones, with around 92% observed a single time. The ten largest clones take up about 4% of the sample. The sequencing sample was made of PBMCs or T cells enriched from blood (not recorded which). These receptors all stem from a woman in her 30s with acute COVID-19.

CDR3 loop: CASSQSEFLLYEQYF. The CDR3 nucleotides read TGCGCCAGCAGTCAATCTGAGTTCCTCCTTTACGAGCAGTACTTC. The rearrangement uses TRBV23-1 and TRBJ2-7; D is ambiguous. TRBV23-1 is identified as an open reading frame with a role that is uncertain. Trimming left V 0 bases short and J 4 bases short, with 13 bases between. The CDR3 runs 15 residues.

This clone was seen once. The gene calls are TRBV5-5 and TRBJ1-2; D is uncertain. Germline V gives CDR1 SGHKS, CDR2 YYEKEE (reference sequence). The CDR3 extends over 14 amino acids. V lost 0 bases to trimming and J lost 5 bases, with 11 bases between them. The DNA for the CDR3 is TGTGCCAGCAGCTTGGAATTCGTAGTTTATGGCTACACCTTC. It codes for CASSLEFVVYGYTF. The complete variable domain, with remaining parts taken from reference TRBV5-5 and TRBJ1-2, reads DAGVTQSPTHLIKTRGQQVTLRCSPISGHKSVSWYQQVLGQGPQFIFQYYEKEERGRGNFPDRFSARQFPNYSSELNVNALLLGDSALYLCASSLEFVVYGYTFGSGTRLTVV.

This sequence joins TRBV10-3 and TRBJ1-5, with 8 bases matching TRBD1. Germline-derived CDR1 and CDR2 are ENHRY and SYGVKD. The CDR3 covers 13 residues. Losses at the gene ends were 6 bases for V and 5 bases for J; bases not matched to a gene: 3. CDR3 bases: TGTGCCATCAGGGACAGGGAGGATCAGCCCCAGCATTTT. Translated, it gives CAIRDREDQPQHF.

This rearrangement joins TRBV5-1 to TRBJ1-1, with D uncertain. V was clipped by 4 bases and J by 1 base, with 8 bases between them. This CDR3 comprises 13 residues. CDR1 SGHRS and CDR2 YFSETQ come from the germline V gene. The CDR3 bases are TGCGCCAGCAGCACTAGACCGAACACTGAAGCTTTCTTT. This codes for CASSTRPNTEAFF.

J is TRBJ2-1 and V is TRBV10-2, with 7 positions matching TRBD1. The CDR3 is 13 amino acids. The V gene end was trimmed by 2 bases and the J gene end by 7 bases; junction bases not matched to a gene: 2. Germline V gene lookup returns CDR1 WSHSY and CDR2 SAAADI. CDR3 bases: TGCGCCAGCAGTGAGAGCAGGGGGAATGAGCAGTTCTTC. It codes for CASSESRGNEQFF.

The chain links TRBV9 to TRBJ2-3; weak D call: TRBD2 (7 bases). Germline values: CDR1 SGDLS, CDR2 YYNGEE. V was shortened by 4 bases and J by 5 bases, with 17 bases between the two germline ends. The CDR3 has 15 residues. CDR3 in DNA: TGTGCCAGCAGCAAGGGGGGGACCCAGGTAGATACGCAGTATTTT. Translated: CASSKGGTQVDTQYF.

This clone was recorded once. The chain employs TRBV10-1 and TRBJ1-1; 11 nucleotides line up with TRBD1. This CDR3 contains 18 residues. J lost 0 bases, V lost 4 bases, and 10 bases had no gene match. Germline V gene lookup returns CDR1 WNHNN and CDR2 SYGVQD (reference sequence). This CDR3 is CASSGGQGAGGMNTEAFF. The CDR3 coding sequence is TGCGCCAGCAGTGGTGGACAGGGGGCCGGTGGAATGAACACTGAAGCTTTCTTT.

V usage is TRBV3-1 (or the pseudogene TRBV3-2) and J usage is TRBJ1-1; tentatively, D is TRBD1 (6 bases). Looked up from germline, CDR1 is LGHDT and CDR2 is YNNKEL (reference sequence). Trimming shortened V by 4 bases and J by 5 bases, and 11 bases separated the two germline ends. This CDR3 has 13 amino acids. CDR3 sequence reads: CASSLNDRTEAFF. The CDR3 DNA reads TGTGCCAGCAGCCTGAACGACAGGACTGAAGCTTTCTTT.

V is TRBV4-1 and J is TRBJ2-1, with 7 bases fitting TRBD1. Germline CDR1 and CDR2: MGHRA and YSYEKL. This CDR3 has 18 amino acids. J gave up 6 bases and V 0 bases, and 14 bases lay outside the gene matches. The CDR3 sequence is CASSQETDRERILNEQFF. The CDR3 DNA reads TGCGCCAGCAGCCAAGAAACTGACAGGGAACGAATTCTCAATGAGCAGTTCTTC.

The chain combines TRBV11-2 with TRBJ2-3; D might be TRBD2 (6 bases). The germline V and J ends were trimmed by 6 bases and 2 bases, with 12 bases remaining between them. The CDR3 is made up of 14 amino acids. CDR1 is SGHAT, CDR2 FQNNGV, per germline. The CDR3 sequence: CASSPGLITDTQYF. CDR3 nucleotides: TGTGCCAGCAGTCCGGGACTGATCACAGATACGCAGTATTTT.

The chain couples TRBV6-5 to TRBJ2-3, with 7 bases fitting TRBD1. Trimming took 4 bases from V and 3 from J; bases not matched to a gene: 10. The length of the CDR3 is 16 residues. Germline CDR1 MNHEY, CDR2 SVGAGI. The CDR3 region has the DNA TGTGCCAGCAGTTCCTCTGTCAGGGGGATGACAGATACGCAGTATTTT. Translating gives CASSSSVRGMTDTQYF.

The V gene is TRBV28, the J gene TRBJ2-3, with 10 positions matching TRBD2. The junction had 6 bases not matched to a gene; V was cut back by 5 bases and J by 1 base. The CDR3 has 16 amino acids. The germline gives CDR1 MDHEN, CDR2 SYDVKM. CDR3: CASSPMTSGRTDTQYF. CDR3 bases: TGTGCCAGCAGTCCGATGACTAGCGGGCGCACAGATACGCAGTATTTT.

V usage is TRBV10-3 and J usage is TRBJ1-2; 7 positions agree with TRBD1. Germline CDR1 is ENHRY and CDR2 is SYGVKD. The CDR3 spans 16 residues. Trimming removed 0 bases from V and 4 bases from J; junction bases left unmatched: 8. CDR3 protein: CAISESGGTELYGYTF. The CDR3 nucleotides read TGTGCCATCAGTGAGTCGGGTGGGACAGAGCTCTATGGCTACACCTTC.

The rearrangement joins TRBV3-1 (or the pseudogene TRBV3-2) to TRBJ2-3, with a weak D call TRBD1 (5 bases). V was shortened by 4 bases and J by 2 bases, with 10 bases between the two germline ends. Germline CDR1 reads LGHDT; CDR2 reads YNNKEL (reference sequence). This CDR3 is built from 14 residues. CDR3: CASSPYGATDTQYF. CDR3 in DNA: TGTGCCAGCAGCCCCTATGGGGCCACAGATACGCAGTATTTT.

The chain recombines TRBV4-1 with TRBJ2-1, with D tentatively TRBD2 (5 bases). Trimming cost V 2 bases and J 3 bases, with 11 bases left between them. CDR3 size: 15 residues. Germline values: CDR1 MGHRA, CDR2 YSYEKL. In nucleotides, the CDR3 is TGCGCCAGCAGCCAACCCTACGGGATCTACAATGAGCAGTTCTTC. Its protein product is CASSQPYGIYNEQFF.

Remarks on this clone: The junction shows a germline mismatch at one end, possibly a read error. The V gene is TRBV2, the J gene TRBJ1-5; D ambiguous. The CDR3 is made up of 13 amino acids. Germline-derived CDR1 and CDR2 are SNHLY and FYNNEI. CDR3 protein: CASSEAPIRGENF. The CDR3 bases are TGTGCCAGCAGTGAAGCGCCGATTCGGGGAGAGAATTTT.